This T cell receptor (beta chain) emerged from a study of cytomegalovirus exposure and HLA in healthy donors. General study points: Clusters of TCRs from the first cohort tended to co-occur in the 120 validation repertoires (as a later analysis found).

A remark on this clone: The antigen remains unidentified.

Trimming shortened V by 1 base and J by 7 bases, and 11 bases separated the two germline ends. Looked up from germline, CDR1 is SGHNT and CDR2 is YENEEA. The CDR3 is 13 amino acids. The data were produced by immunoSEQ multiplex PCR, yet TCRdb's version contains in-frame clones alone and is incomplete. The sample lists roughly 180,000 clones, 75% to 90% occurring once. The donors were in the approximately 130-subject validation cohort, distinct from the roughly 700-subject first cohort. The source material was PBMCs. This clonotype was sampled from a man younger than 30 in good health and CMV-seropositive. J is TRBJ2-7 and V is TRBV11-3, with D perhaps TRBD2 (5 bases). This CDR3 is CASSLVPGLEQYF. The CDR3 region has the DNA TGTGCCAGCAGCTTAGTCCCGGGGTTGGAGCAGTACTTC. Filled out from reference TRBV11-3 and TRBJ2-7, the complete variable domain reads EAGVVQSPRYKIIEKKQPVAFWCNPISGHNTLYWYLQNLGQGPELLIRYENEEAVDDSQLPKDRFSAERLKGVDSTLKIQPAELGDSAVYLCASSLVPGLEQYFGPGTRLTVT.